This TCR beta chain was captured by sequencing in a study of T cells after yellow fever vaccination. TCRdb re-derived calls from the 5' RACE reads in MiXCR, one entry per CDR3 protein. This table holds 360,000 or so distinct CDR3 sequences, 11% found once. On this clonotype: The junction and the germline gene differ at one end; a read error may be behind it.

This CDR3 has 14 amino acids. Germline V gene data show CDR1 as SEHNR and CDR2 as FQNEAQ (reference sequence). The rearrangement uses TRBV7-9 and TRBJ2-4, with D possibly TRBD1 on 6 matching bases. Sample: PBMCs, taken on the day of the first yellow fever vaccination. This sequence originates from a man younger than 30 who received the YFV17D yellow fever vaccine. The DNA for the CDR3 is TGTGCCAGCAGCAAACGGACAGCCCAAAACATTCAGTACTTC. This codes for CASSKRTAQNIQYF.